This T cell receptor beta chain was sequenced during a study of metastatic and nonmetastatic thyroid tumors. TCRdb re-called clones via MiXCR from the PCR reads. The table records about 4,400 clones, about a third of them present only once. Thyroid surgery was preceded by no treatment in any patient. Study-wide results and limits: Across blood and tumor, TCR beta diversity in malignant thyroid tumors was reportedly significantly higher than in benign nodules.

This clone was detected only a few times. Its antigen is not identified. Input material: adjacent normal tissue. The clonotype was recovered from a male donor with papillary thyroid cancer or a benign thyroid nodule (not recorded which). Some clones in this sample may be carry-over from other donors' samples.

The DNA for the CDR3 is TGTGCCAGCAGCTTAGGCAGGGGTACGAACACCGGGGAGCTGTTTTTT. Amino acid sequence: CASSLGRGTNTGELFF. This rearrangement joins TRBV11-1 to TRBJ2-2, with D possibly matching TRBD1 (6 bases). The CDR3 totals 16 residues. Deletions cut 1 base from V and 0 bases from J, with 9 bases between. Germline V CDR1 and CDR2: SGHAT, FQDESV (reference sequence).